This TCR beta chain stems from a study of cytomegalovirus exposure and HLA in healthy donors. Trimming shortened V by 4 bases and J by 6 bases, and 15 bases separated the two germline ends. The germline gives CDR1 MGHRA, CDR2 YSYEKL. The CDR3 spans 14 residues. PCR employed 60 Vbeta and 13 Jbeta primers. The table came from immunoSEQ multiplex PCR; TCRdb's copy has only in-frame clones and leaves some out. The sample totals some 200,000 clones; its top ten clones hold around 0.79%. Study-level points and caveats: Within an earlier analysis, most TCR beta V segments proved productive either about 87% or about 30% of the time. 87-base-pair reads could not separate some V segments, including TRBV6-2 and TRBV6-3.

A word on this clone: Its antigen is undetermined.

Source material: PBMCs. The chain is built from TRBV4-1 and TRBJ1-2; D possibly corresponds to TRBD1 (6 bases). The sequence was obtained from a woman aged 18-35 years in good health and CMV-seropositive. The CDR3 nucleotides read TGCGCCAGCAGCCGGGACGGGGGGCCCAATGGCTACACCTTC. Its protein product is CASSRDGGPNGYTF.